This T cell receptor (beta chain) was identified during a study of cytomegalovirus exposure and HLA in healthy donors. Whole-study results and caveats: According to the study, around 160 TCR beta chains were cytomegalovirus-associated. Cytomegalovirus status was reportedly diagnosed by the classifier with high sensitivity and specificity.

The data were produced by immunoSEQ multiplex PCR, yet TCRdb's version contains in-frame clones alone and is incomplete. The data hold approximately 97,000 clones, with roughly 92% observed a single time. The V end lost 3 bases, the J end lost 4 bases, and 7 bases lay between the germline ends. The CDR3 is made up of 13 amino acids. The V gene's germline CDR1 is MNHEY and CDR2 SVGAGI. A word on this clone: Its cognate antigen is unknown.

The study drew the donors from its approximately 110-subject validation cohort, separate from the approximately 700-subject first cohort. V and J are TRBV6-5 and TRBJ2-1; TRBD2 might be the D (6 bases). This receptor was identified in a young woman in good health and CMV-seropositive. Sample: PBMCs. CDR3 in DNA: TGTGCCAGCAGTTATGGACTATACAATGAGCAGTTCTTC. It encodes CASSYGLYNEQFF.